This TCR beta chain was sequenced for a study of cytomegalovirus exposure and HLA in healthy donors. The study, taken as a whole, reports: Overall, approximately 150 TCR beta chains were annotated as cytomegalovirus-associated. A later analysis found most CMV-associated TCR beta chains apparently HLA-restricted. A later analysis showed HLA-associated TCR beta chains outstripping equally common others in clonal expansion. Per a prior analysis, the majority of TCR beta V segments were productive roughly 87% or roughly 30% of the time.

This clone was detected once. The antigen is unknown. Germline V lookup: CDR1 SGHTA, CDR2 FQGNSA. The CDR3 runs 18 residues. After removal of 4 bases from V and 2 bases from J, the junction contained 14 bases not matched to a gene. The PCR made use of 60 Vbeta and 13 Jbeta primers. The data were produced by immunoSEQ multiplex PCR, yet TCRdb's version contains in-frame clones alone and is incomplete. Here the sample spans approximately 60,000 clones, roughly 82% being singletons. The TCR was taken from a man in his thirties or forties in good health and CMV-seronegative. The sequenced material came from PBMCs. V gene TRBV7-2 combines with J gene TRBJ2-7; 10 positions agree with TRBD1. The CDR3 DNA sequence: TGTGCCAGCAGCTCGCGGACAGGGGGTAAGGGTAGGACCTACGAGCAGTACTTC. It translates to CASSSRTGGKGRTYEQYF.